One and the same sample provided the 20 T cell receptor beta chains below, sequenced in a study of early T cells in non-severe SARS-CoV-2 infection. TCRdb called the 5' RACE reads again in MiXCR, with one record for every CDR3 protein. Here the sample spans fewer than 70,000 distinct CDR3 sequences, around 4.2% being singletons. Material: whole blood, obtained at baseline. The source is an adult who was a healthcare worker with PCR-confirmed SARS-CoV-2 infection or an uninfected control (not recorded which). The donor label of this sample is uncertain.

This clonotype was counted ten times or more. The rearrangement links TRBV4-3 to TRBJ2-1; TRBD1 aligns across 10 bases. Germline V gene lookup returns CDR1 LGHNA and CDR2 YSLEER. The CDR3 runs 17 residues. V shed 2 bases, J shed 8 bases, and the junction held 12 bases outside the gene matches. The CDR3 coding sequence is TGCGCCAGCAGCCAACCCCGGGACAGGGGTGTAAGGGATGAGCAGTTCTTC. It specifies CASSQPRDRGVRDEQFF.

This clonotype was seen ten or more times. The J gene is TRBJ1-1, the V gene TRBV27; D gene unclear. Germline V lookup: CDR1 MNHEY, CDR2 SMNVEV (reference sequence). V was trimmed by 3 bases and J by 7 bases, leaving 12 bases between them. The CDR3 loop spans 13 amino acids. The CDR3 sequence is CASSLWGGGEAFF. CDR3 sequence (DNA): TGTGCCAGCAGTTTGTGGGGTGGAGGTGAAGCTTTCTTT.

In its sample, this clonotype was seen a few times. V gene TRBV6-2 or TRBV6-3 combines with J gene TRBJ2-3, with D possibly being TRBD2 (6 bases). The CDR3 covers 15 residues. Between the trimmed V and J ends, which lost 0 bases and 0 bases, there was a span of 7 bases. The germline gives CDR1 MNHEY, CDR2 SVGEGT. The CDR3 DNA is TGTGCCAGCAGTTACTCGAGCGGGAGCACAGATACGCAGTATTTT. Translating it yields CASSYSSGSTDTQYF.

This rearrangement joins TRBV27 to TRBJ1-1; D gene ambiguous. V lost 6 bases to trimming and J lost 1 base, with 12 bases between them. The CDR3 consists of 14 residues. Germline V gene data show CDR1 as MNHEY and CDR2 as SMNVEV (reference sequence). CDR3 protein: CASRPRGGNTEAFF. DNA of the CDR3: TGTGCCAGCAGACCCCGAGGAGGGAACACTGAAGCTTTCTTT.

There are a few counts of this clonotype. This chain links TRBV5-1 with TRBJ1-3; weak D call: TRBD1 (6 bases). V lost 4 bases and J lost 0, with 14 bases in between. The CDR3 is made up of 16 amino acids. Germline V gene data show CDR1 as SGHRS and CDR2 as YFSETQ. The CDR3 reads CASSQDRRNSGNTIYF. CDR3 DNA sequence: TGCGCCAGCAGCCAGGACAGACGAAACTCTGGAAACACCATATATTTT.

In DNA form, the CDR3 reads TGTGCCAGCAGACAAAGACAGCGCCGGCAGTTCTTC. This translates into CASRQRQRRQFF. V gene TRBV28 combines with J gene TRBJ2-1; possibly TRBD1 for D (5 bases). The V end lost 6 bases, the J end lost 12 bases, and 15 bases lay between the germline ends. CDR1 and CDR2 (germline): MDHEN, SYDVKM. This CDR3 contains 12 residues. Combining the CDR3 with reference TRBV28 and TRBJ2-1 gives the whole variable domain DVKVTQSSRYLVKRTGEKVFLECVQDMDHENMFWYRQDPGLGLRLIYFSYDVKMKEKGDIPEGYSVSREKKERFSLILESASTNQTSMYLCASRQRQRRQFFGPGTRLTVL.

The sample holds many counts of this clonotype. The J gene is TRBJ2-5, the V gene TRBV4-3, with D tentatively TRBD1 or TRBD2 (5 bases each). Between the trimmed V and J ends, which lost 0 bases and 2 bases, there was a span of 10 bases. CDR1 and CDR2 from the germline V gene are LGHNA and YSLEER. This CDR3 contains 15 residues. CDR3 amino acids: CASSQEKRGQETQYF. CDR3 nucleotide sequence: TGCGCCAGCAGCCAAGAGAAGAGGGGACAAGAGACCCAGTACTTC.

This clonotype was seen repeatedly, ten times or more. The J gene is TRBJ2-5, the V gene TRBV7-2, with 7 bases matching TRBD1. V lost 5 bases, J lost 4 bases, and 4 bases stayed unmatched. Germline V CDR1 and CDR2: SGHTA, FQGNSA. This CDR3 is built from 13 residues. CDR3 nucleotides: TGTGCCAGCAGCCCACGACAGGGAGAGACCCAGTACTTC. This encodes CASSPRQGETQYF.

The rearrangement links TRBV29-1 to TRBJ1-2; D perhaps matches TRBD1 (5 bases). The germline CDR1 and CDR2 sequences are SQVTM and ANQGSEA. The CDR3 extends over 11 amino acids. V was cut by 7 bases and J by 4 bases, with 10 bases left in between. The CDR3 loop reads CSGQSSYGYTF. For the CDR3, the DNA is TGCAGCGGACAGAGCTCCTATGGCTACACCTTC.

The chain employs TRBV4-2 and TRBJ1-1, with D maybe TRBD1 (5 bases). CDR3 length: 15 residues. The germline V and J ends were trimmed by 6 bases and 0 bases, with 14 bases remaining between them. Germline CDR1 LGHNA, CDR2 YNFKEQ. CDR3: CASRSRDGMNTEAFF. The CDR3 DNA follows: TGTGCCAGCAGAAGTCGGGACGGGATGAACACTGAAGCTTTCTTT.

This clonotype showed up many times. The chain has TRBV7-8 and TRBJ2-7; 7 bases agree with TRBD1. Trimming took 5 bases from V and 9 from J; bases not matched to a gene: 25. The CDR3 is made up of 18 amino acids. Germline CDR1 is SGHVS and CDR2 is FQNEAQ. In DNA form, the CDR3 reads TGTGCCAGCAGCAAGTCGCCCGCTACAGGGGAGTTGCTTGCGCGGCAGTACTTC. It yields the protein CASSKSPATGELLARQYF.

This clonotype was detected many times. The genes are TRBV30 and TRBJ1-2, with D hard to call. Germline V gene sequence: CDR1 GTSNPN, CDR2 SVGIG (reference sequence). This CDR3 spans 14 amino acids. The V and J ends lost 2 bases and 6 bases respectively, with 16 bases between them. Here the CDR3 reads CAWSKDRAFDGYTF. DNA of the CDR3: TGTGCCTGGAGTAAGGATCGGGCGTTCGATGGCTACACCTTC.

This clonotype has a handful of counts. The chain employs TRBV4-1 and TRBJ2-1; tentatively, D is TRBD1 (6 bases). The CDR3 spans 14 residues. The V and J ends lost 4 bases and 7 bases respectively, with 14 bases between them. Germline V gives CDR1 MGHRA, CDR2 YSYEKL. The CDR3 DNA is TGCGCCAGCAGCCCCCAAACAGGGCCTAATGAGCAGTTCTTC. This encodes CASSPQTGPNEQFF.

Regarding this clonotype: Relative to the germline gene, one junction end is altered; a read error may explain this. The chain links TRBV10-1 to TRBJ2-2; D is perhaps TRBD2 (5 bases). The germline V gene encodes CDR1 WNHNN and CDR2 SYGVQD (reference sequence). This CDR3 has 14 residues. CDR3 DNA sequence: TGCACCAGCAGTGCCCGGGGATACGGCGGGGAGCTGTTTTTT. This translates into CTSSARGYGGELFF.

In this sample, this clonotype turned up a few times. The V and J genes are TRBV7-2 and TRBJ1-2; tentatively, D is TRBD1 (6 bases). Germline V gene sequence: CDR1 SGHTA, CDR2 FQGNSA. The CDR3 runs to 15 residues. Between the trimmed V and J ends, which lost 5 bases and 4 bases, there was a span of 17 bases. The CDR3 DNA is TGTGCCAGCAGCCTACTGGGGGGCCGGGCCTATGGCTACACCTTC. It encodes CASSLLGGRAYGYTF.

This clonotype was seen ten or more times. This chain links TRBV12-3 or TRBV12-4 with TRBJ1-5; D uncertain. This CDR3 comprises 12 residues. V lost 7 bases to trimming and J lost 5 bases, with 9 bases between them. The CDR3 DNA reads TGTGCCAGCACCATAAGAGATCAGCCCCAGCATTTT. This gives the protein CASTIRDQPQHF.

There are many counts of this clonotype. V is TRBV5-1 and J is TRBJ2-1; D is possibly TRBD2 (6 bases). V lost 0 bases and J 10 bases, leaving 11 bases between the germline ends. Germline values: CDR1 SGHRS, CDR2 YFSETQ. The CDR3 length is 13 residues. This chain's CDR3 is CASSLGAGREQFF. In nucleotides, the CDR3 is TGCGCCAGCAGCTTGGGTGCCGGGAGAGAGCAGTTCTTC.

This clonotype was observed at least ten times. This chain links TRBV20-1 with TRBJ1-1; tentatively, D is TRBD1 (5 bases). This CDR3 has 14 residues. Germline V gene sequence: CDR1 DFQATT, CDR2 SNEGSKA (reference sequence). Trimming cost V 3 bases and J 0 bases, with 11 bases left between them. The chain's CDR3 is CSASGGGMNTEAFF. Here the CDR3 DNA reads TGCAGTGCTAGTGGGGGTGGCATGAACACTGAAGCTTTCTTT.

The chain is built from TRBV11-2 and TRBJ2-5; D unclear. V lost 5 bases to trimming and J lost 4 bases, with 8 bases between them. From germline, CDR1 is SGHAT and CDR2 FQNNGV. The CDR3 sequence is 12 residues long. CDR3 protein: CASSAQRETQYF. The CDR3 nucleotides read TGTGCCAGCAGCGCTCAACGAGAGACCCAGTACTTC.

Many counts were recorded for this clonotype. V usage is TRBV12-3 or TRBV12-4 and J usage is TRBJ2-7; D may be TRBD1 (5 bases). V lost 4 bases, J lost 4 bases, and 17 bases lay in between. The CDR3 is 15 amino acids. The CDR3: CASSSRPQGRYEQYF. The CDR3 coding sequence is TGTGCCAGCAGTTCTCGCCCTCAGGGAAGGTACGAGCAGTACTTC.